The following is a T cell receptor beta chain sequence with its context. No cognate antigen has been identified for it. There are no base qualities to consult, and no much larger clone falls within one base. Genomic DNA was extracted from sorted cells for sequencing of the TCRbeta CDR3 region. The immunoSEQ Assay was used to sequence the TCRbeta CDR3 regions. Imported from immuneACCESS, the table was reduced by TCRdb to in-frame sequences with V and J called. These copies leave out some clones; in studies compared against another copy, an unresolved V gene accounts for under half, and the cause of the remainder is not known. This sample lists about 97,000 clones; approximately 87% were detected once. The top ten constitute more than 5.5% of the sample. The trial excluded patients who had a history of autoimmune disease or were on systemic immunosuppression. Peripheral blood for TCR sequencing was collected from all dose cohorts at baseline, on cycle 4 day 1, and on cycle 7 day 1. The samples were drawn from a first-in-human, open-label, multicenter phase I dose-escalation trial of ivuxolimab. Adults with locally advanced or metastatic head and neck squamous cell, hepatocellular, melanoma or renal cell carcinoma were enrolled in the trial. Before TCR sequencing, CD4+ T cells and CD8+ T cells were sorted from peripheral blood as separate populations.

This sample was included in a study of OX40 agonist ivuxolimab in advanced cancers. About the study as a whole: Ivuxolimab, which targeted the costimulatory receptor OX40 (CD134), was an agonistic, fully human IgG2 monoclonal antibody. Intravenous ivuxolimab was administered to patients every 2 weeks at six dose levels: 0.01, 0.1, 0.3, 1.5, 3 and 10 mg/kg. Of the 50 or so patients in dose escalation, 19 had hepatocellular carcinoma, some 15 had melanoma, 9 had renal cell carcinoma and 9 had head and neck cancer. The dose-escalation cohort was about 83% male with a mean age of roughly 60 years, ranging from roughly 20 to 80. Patients were allowed to have had prior anti-PD-1, anti-PD-L1 or anti-CTLA-4 therapy, and roughly 40% of the dose-escalation patients had been treated with checkpoint inhibitors. Partial responses occurred in three dose-escalation patients, of whom one had hepatocellular carcinoma and two had cutaneous melanoma. The purpose of peripheral TCRbeta sequencing was to test whether ivuxolimab changed TCR sequence diversity and led to clonal T-cell expansion. The paper describes the monotherapy dose-escalation part (N = 52 patients) of the phase I trial of ivuxolimab. Study-level results and caveats: In the 0.1-3.0 mg/kg groups, partial responders were among the patients with the lowest normalized peripheral clonal expansion, particularly in CD8+ T cells. Low levels of normalized T-cell clonal expansion were also seen in some patients who did not respond. Antigen specificity was not determined for the clonally expanded peripheral T cells. On average, CD8+ T cells showed more expanded clones than CD4+ T cells after ivuxolimab. At doses of 0.1 to 3.0 mg/kg, clonal expansion of both CD4+ and CD8+ T cells in blood was seen between baseline and week 6.

This TCR came from an adult with an advanced solid tumor such as melanoma, head and neck, liver or kidney cancer. The source was CD4+ or CD8+ T cells sorted from blood, collected in a trial of the OX40 agonist ivuxolimab.

The nucleotide sequence reads TGTGCCAGCAGCCGCCCTGGAAGGGGGGGGGTGGACGAGCAGTACTTC. Its protein is CASSRPGRGGVDEQYF. The rearranged segments are TRBV5-6 and TRBJ2-7; perhaps TRBD2 is the D gene, with 7 bases matching. The germline V gene supplies CDR1 SGHDT and CDR2 YYEEEE. The V and J ends are trimmed by 4 bases and 5 bases, leaving 22 bases between them. The CDR3 covers 16 residues, taking in both the cysteine and the phenylalanine. The read is trimmed to its CDR3 DNA, 48 bases read in frame from base 1.